This TCR beta chain was sequenced in a study of blood T cell repertoires in COVID-19 (TCRdb year 2020). Some background on the complete study: Collaborator samples came from the United States, Italy and Spain and covered acute and convalescent phases of COVID-19. The prospective study material was composed of cDNA or gDNA derived from T cells, B-cell-depleted T cells, or PBMCs. The dataset comprised deeply sampled blood TCRbeta repertoires from subjects exposed to, actively infected with, or recovered from COVID-19. A freely available public database, intended as a resource for researchers studying the immune response to SARS-CoV-2, is where the repertoires were released. Samples came from the ongoing ImmuneRACE study (first 160 participants) plus 1,254 subjects from 6 global collaborators. Sample metadata almost always included a de-identified subject ID, COVID-19 status, age in years and sex. Where HLA class I and class II types were available, the types were taken from metadata supplied by the sample provider, not from assay-based typing.

With regard to this clone: No cognate antigen has been identified for it. The input lacks base qualities; no much larger clone sits a single base away.

Participants in the prospective study were aged roughly 18 to 100 years, lived in over 20 United States geographic areas, and enrolled through a virtual design. To assign participants to cohorts, the prospective study relied on clinical history that participants themselves reported in a screening survey and a study questionnaire. Each participant in the prospective study had whole blood, serum and a nasopharyngeal or oropharyngeal swab collected by mobile phlebotomists. Over an approximately 2-month period, participants in the prospective study had the option of providing additional blood draws and questionnaires. Blood samples from the prospective study were shipped frozen or at room temperature prior to DNA extraction. The investigation overall reported the following: The amount of clinical and demographic metadata varied by source and participant and was provided uncurated.

TCRbeta CDR3 regions were amplified from genomic DNA using the immunoSEQ Assay, a bias-controlled multiplex PCR. The study's own analysis went as follows. The number of nucleated cells in each sample was estimated by amplification of reference gene primers within the assay. To quantify the absolute abundance of each unique TCRbeta CDR3 rearrangement, sequence reads were collapsed and filtered. Productive Simpson clonality was computed per sample as the square root of Simpson's diversity index over productive rearrangements. The table comes from immuneACCESS by way of TCRdb, which keeps in-frame sequences with V and J called. Part of the clones is missing from these tables; in studies checked, under half for an unresolved V gene and the rest for unknown reasons. The V and J calls and the clone size are those of that table, but D and trimming were determined from the DNA. The sample includes 300,000 or so clones, with approximately 83% observed a single time. Roughly 4% of the sample rests with the top ten.

CDR1 KGHSH and CDR2 LQKENI are derived from the germline V gene. Its CDR3 holds 15 amino acids, cysteine through phenylalanine. The DNA shown is the 45-base CDR3, in frame from base 1. The junction shows trimming of 6 bases on V and 6 bases on J, and the gene matches do not reach 10 bases of it. Specimen: PBMCs or T cells enriched from blood (not recorded which). This sequence originates from a woman aged 40 to 50 with acute COVID-19. The chain uses TRBV18 and TRBJ2-2; 7 junctional bases match TRBD1. The CDR3 reads as follows: CASSPQLQGSGELFF. The sequence in DNA is TGTGCCAGCTCGCCTCAACTACAGGGGTCCGGGGAGCTGTTTTTT.